The 32 T cell receptor beta chains in this list originate from one sample, sequenced in a study of blood T cell repertoires in COVID-19. Clones were sequenced by immunoSEQ multiplex PCR, and TCRdb holds only the in-frame ones, with some missing. The sample consists of 200,000 to 300,000 clones, around 87% of them appearing once. Sequenced input: peripheral blood. Receptor source: a woman aged 70-85 years with active or convalescent COVID-19.

The V gene is TRBV24-1, the J gene TRBJ2-7, with unresolved D. From germline, CDR1 is KGHDR and CDR2 SFDVKD. Trimming left V 3 bases short and J 4 bases short, with 15 bases between. This CDR3 is built from 15 residues. CDR3 residues: CATSDRSFLPYEQYF. Written as DNA, the CDR3 is TGTGCCACCAGTGATCGGTCCTTCCTTCCTTACGAGCAGTACTTC.

This clone was observed a single time. The chain joins TRBV27 to TRBJ1-5, with D possibly matching TRBD1 (6 bases). CDR3 length: 15 residues. Germline loops: CDR1 MNHEY, CDR2 SMNVEV (reference sequence). V lost 2 bases and J 2 bases, leaving 10 bases between the germline ends. CDR3 in DNA: TGTGCCAGCAGTTTAGGGTCAGGGGGCAATCAGCCCCAGCATTTT. Translation: CASSLGSGGNQPQHF.

The chain joins TRBV5-4 to TRBJ1-2; D unclear. This CDR3 is 13 amino acids long. CDR1 is SGHNT, CDR2 YYREEE, per germline (reference sequence). With 1 base removed from V and 7 bases from J, the gap between germline ends came to 11 bases. The CDR3 nucleotides are TGTGCCAGCAGCTTGAAGGAGAGAGTTGGCTACACCTTC. It specifies CASSLKERVGYTF.

The CDR3, as DNA: TGCGCCAGCAGCTTGGTCCTAGGAACTCCGGGACTAGCGTCAGATACGCAGTATTTT. It specifies CASSLVLGTPGLASDTQYF. This chain connects TRBV5-1 to TRBJ2-3, with 10 bases lining up with TRBD2. CDR3 length: 19 amino acids. Germline CDR1 reads SGHRS; CDR2 reads YFSETQ. V lost 0 bases and J lost 4; bases outside the gene matches: 14.

CDR3: CASSPLSYPATNEKLFF. CDR3 bases: TGTGCCAGCTCACCTTTATCTTATCCTGCAACTAATGAAAAACTGTTTTTT. V gene TRBV18 combines with J gene TRBJ1-4; D not certain. V was cut by 3 bases and J by 0 bases, with 14 bases left in between. CDR1 is KGHSH, CDR2 LQKENI, per germline. The CDR3 loop spans 17 amino acids.

The J gene is TRBJ1-6, the V gene TRBV6-4; 7 bases align to TRBD1. Per the germline V gene, CDR1 is MRHNA and CDR2 is SNTAGT. The CDR3 runs 14 residues. V lost 3 bases, J lost 6 bases, and 2 bases stayed unmatched. The CDR3 region has the DNA TGTGCCAGCAGTGAGGGACAGATTAATTCACCCCTCCACTTT. The encoded protein is CASSEGQINSPLHF.

CDR3 sequence reads: CASSLVGGRDSPLHF. CDR3 DNA sequence: TGCGCCAGCAGCTTGGTGGGGGGACGGGATTCACCCCTCCACTTT. The V and J genes are TRBV5-1 and TRBJ1-6; TRBD1 might be the D (5 bases). Germline CDR1 and CDR2: SGHRS and YFSETQ. The CDR3 runs to 15 residues. V was trimmed by 0 bases and J by 8 bases, leaving 12 bases between them.

The chain couples TRBV19 to TRBJ2-6; 7 nucleotides align to TRBD1. J gave up 0 bases and V 10 bases, and 3 bases lay outside the gene matches. The CDR3 runs to 14 residues. Germline V lookup: CDR1 LNHDA, CDR2 SQIVND (reference sequence). CDR3 coding DNA: TGTGCCACGGGACAGCGCTCTGGGGCCAACGTCCTGACTTTC. Its translation: CATGQRSGANVLTF.

The chain employs TRBV7-2 and TRBJ1-2; possible D gene TRBD1, 6 bases. The ends were cut back, 5 bases at V and 11 bases at J, with 21 bases in the middle. This CDR3 is built from 14 residues. CDR1 and CDR2 from the germline V gene are SGHTA and FQGNSA. Here the CDR3 reads CASSDSYRALSYTF. CDR3 in DNA: TGTGCCAGCAGCGACAGTTACAGGGCCCTATCATACACCTTC.

This chain uses TRBV6-5 with TRBJ1-5, with 7 bases matching TRBD1. Trimming cost V 0 bases and J 6 bases; bases outside gene matches: 5. CDR3 size: 15 residues. Germline CDR1 is MNHEY and CDR2 is SVGAGI. The CDR3 spells CASSYSGQALQPQHF. CDR3 coding DNA: TGTGCCAGCAGTTACTCTGGACAGGCTCTTCAGCCCCAGCATTTT.

The chain couples TRBV18 to TRBJ1-1; no clear D. The CDR3 contains 15 residues. Germline CDR1 reads KGHSH; CDR2 reads LQKENI. The V end was cut by 4 bases, the J end by 0 bases, with 12 bases between. CDR3 amino acids: CASSRPGVMNTEAFF. The CDR3 nucleotides read TGTGCCAGCTCACGCCCGGGAGTAATGAACACTGAAGCTTTCTTT.

The chain couples TRBV5-4 to TRBJ1-3; D remains ambiguous. Germline CDR1 and CDR2: SGHNT and YYREEE (reference sequence). This CDR3 has 15 amino acids. The V and J ends lost 1 base and 0 bases respectively, with 8 bases between them. This chain's CDR3 is CASSLPRASGNTIYF. The CDR3 DNA is TGTGCCAGCAGCTTGCCCCGAGCCTCTGGAAACACCATATATTTT. Variable domain in full (rest from reference TRBV5-4 and TRBJ1-3): ETGVTQSPTHLIKTRGQQVTLRCSSQSGHNTVSWYQQALGQGPQFIFQYYREEENGRGNFPPRFSGLQFPNYSSELNVNALELDDSALYLCASSLPRASGNTIYFGEGSWLTVV.

The chain links TRBV19 to TRBJ1-1, with D unclear. The CDR3 has 13 residues. Germline lookup yields CDR1 LNHDA and CDR2 SQIVND (reference sequence). V was trimmed by 10 bases and J by 4 bases, leaving 16 bases between them. The CDR3 region is CATQRQKSTEAFF. Written as DNA, the CDR3 is TGTGCCACCCAGCGGCAGAAGAGCACTGAAGCTTTCTTT.

This clone was seen a few times. The V and J genes are TRBV19 and TRBJ2-7; tentatively, D is TRBD1 (6 bases). V gave up 4 bases and J gave up 6 bases, with 19 bases separating them. The CDR3 runs to 15 residues. The germline V gene has CDR1 LNHDA and CDR2 SQIVND (reference sequence). The CDR3 is CASSTEGGRAGEQYF. DNA for the CDR3: TGTGCCAGTAGTACGGAAGGGGGTCGAGCAGGCGAGCAGTACTTC. The variable domain in full, with the rest retrieved from reference TRBV19 and TRBJ2-7, is DGGITQSPKYLFRKEGQNVTLSCEQNLNHDAMYWYRQDPGQGLRLIYYSQIVNDFQKGDIAEGYSVSREKKESFPLTVTSAQKNPTAFYLCASSTEGGRAGEQYFGPGTRLTVT.

This sequence joins TRBV6-5 and TRBJ1-2, with D maybe TRBD1 (5 bases). Germline lookup yields CDR1 MNHEY and CDR2 SVGAGI. V shed 3 bases and J shed 1 base, with 9 bases lying between them. The length of the CDR3 is 14 residues. The CDR3 sequence: CASSYGGGNYGYTF. CDR3 nucleotide sequence: TGTGCCAGCAGTTATGGGGGAGGTAACTATGGCTACACCTTC.

About this clone itself: Other DNA sequences in the sample encode the same CDR3. This chain connects TRBV18 to TRBJ1-1, with 10 nucleotides matching TRBD1. The V segment lost 5 bases and the J segment 4 bases; nucleotides outside the gene matches: 4. The CDR3 has 14 amino acids. The germline CDR1 and CDR2 sequences are KGHSH and LQKENI. The CDR3 protein is CASSSGQGSTEAFF. Written as DNA, the CDR3 is TGTGCCAGCTCATCGGGACAGGGGAGCACTGAAGCTTTCTTT.

The rearrangement links TRBV10-3 to TRBJ2-7; 7 nucleotides agree with TRBD1. The CDR3 contains 15 residues. Germline CDR1 ENHRY, CDR2 SYGVKD. V trimming: 7 bases; J trimming: 6 bases; junction bases outside the gene matches: 15. The CDR3 region has the DNA TGTGCCATCATGTCCCGACAGGGAAGTTCAAGCGAGCAGTACTTC. Its protein is CAIMSRQGSSSEQYF.

This chain joins TRBV10-3 and TRBJ2-3; 7 bases agree with TRBD2. Germline CDR1 ENHRY, CDR2 SYGVKD. This CDR3 contains 15 residues. The V gene end was trimmed by 8 bases and the J gene end by 0 bases; junction bases not matched to a gene: 8. This CDR3 reads CAISSRGDSTDTQYF. DNA for the CDR3: TGTGCCATCTCTAGTCGGGGGGATAGCACAGATACGCAGTATTTT.

The CDR3 here is CASSYGTEGGGYTF. The CDR3 nucleotides are TGTGCCAGCAGCTATGGGACAGAAGGCGGAGGCTACACCTTC. This chain uses TRBV7-2 with TRBJ1-2; 7 bases fit TRBD1. The CDR3 extends over 14 amino acids. Germline loops: CDR1 SGHTA, CDR2 FQGNSA. V dropped 4 bases and J dropped 8; count of bases not matched to a gene: 10.

The chain couples TRBV18 to TRBJ1-2, with D possibly matching TRBD1 (6 bases). The CDR3 totals 16 residues. Trimming took off 4 bases at V and 0 bases at J, with 15 bases between the two ends. The germline CDR1 and CDR2 sequences are KGHSH and LQKENI. CDR3 nucleotides: TGTGCCAGCTCACTTGGCCAGGGGCCCACTAACTATGGCTACACCTTC. Translating it yields CASSLGQGPTNYGYTF.

The rearrangement joins TRBV13 to TRBJ1-2, with 7 positions matching TRBD1. Looked up from germline, CDR1 is PRHDT and CDR2 is FYEKMQ (reference sequence). CDR3 length: 13 amino acids. After removal of 4 bases from V and 4 bases from J, the junction contained 3 bases not matched to a gene. This chain's CDR3 is CASSSDRFYGYTF. The CDR3 coding sequence is TGTGCCAGCAGCTCGGACAGGTTCTATGGCTACACCTTC.

This clone was picked up one time. This chain uses TRBV19 with TRBJ2-7, with a tentative D call TRBD1 (6 bases). This CDR3 contains 12 residues. Germline V gene sequence: CDR1 LNHDA, CDR2 SQIVND (reference sequence). The germline V and J ends were trimmed by 3 bases and 3 bases, with 6 bases remaining between them. The CDR3 sequence: CASSIRGYEQYF. The CDR3 region has the DNA TGTGCCAGTAGTATCAGGGGCTACGAGCAGTACTTC.

This clone has a single count. The chain carries TRBV10-2 and TRBJ2-2; D is unresolved. This CDR3 contains 15 residues. The V gene's germline CDR1 is WSHSY and CDR2 SAAADI. Between the trimmed V and J ends, which lost 5 bases and 3 bases, there was a span of 13 bases. CDR3 amino acids: CASSTHGRYTGELFF. As DNA, the CDR3 is TGCGCCAGCAGTACTCATGGGCGATACACCGGGGAGCTGTTTTTT.

The chain carries TRBV7-2 and TRBJ2-7, with 7 bases aligning to TRBD2. Germline trimming cut 3 bases from V and 2 bases from J; bases unmatched to any gene: 7. Germline V gene sequence: CDR1 SGHTA, CDR2 FQGNSA. The CDR3 runs 15 residues. CDR3 region: CASSLGSSGTYEQYF. The DNA for the CDR3 is TGTGCCAGCAGCTTGGGGTCTAGCGGAACCTACGAGCAGTACTTC.

The V call is TRBV10-3, the J call TRBJ2-1, with D possibly TRBD2 on 5 matching bases. V was cut by 4 bases and J by 1 base, with 17 bases left in between. Germline loops: CDR1 ENHRY, CDR2 SYGVKD. CDR3 length: 17 amino acids. CDR3 nucleotide sequence: TGTGCCATCAGTGGAATCGGGGAAGGGAGATCCTACAATGAGCAGTTCTTC. It is translated as CAISGIGEGRSYNEQFF.

The chain joins TRBV5-1 to TRBJ2-2, with D uncertain. This CDR3 has 16 amino acids. The V and J ends lost 0 bases and 0 bases respectively, with 9 bases between them. Germline CDR1 is SGHRS and CDR2 is YFSETQ. The CDR3 DNA follows: TGCGCCAGCAGCTTGGACTCTTCATCGAACACCGGGGAGCTGTTTTTT. Protein product: CASSLDSSSNTGELFF. The whole variable domain, remainder taken from reference TRBV5-1 and TRBJ2-2, is KAGVTQTPRYLIKTRGQQVTLSCSPISGHRSVSWYQQTPGQGLQFLFEYFSETQRNKGNFPGRFSGRQFSNSRSEMNVSTLELGDSALYLCASSLDSSSNTGELFFGEGSRLTVL.

The table lists this clone with a count of one. V is TRBV5-8 and J is TRBJ1-2; 11 bases are shared with TRBD1. The CDR3 is made up of 14 amino acids. Trimming removed 5 bases from V and 6 bases from J; junction bases left unmatched: 6. Germline V lookup: CDR1 SGHTS, CDR2 YDEGEE. CDR3 in amino acids: CASSYRDRGNGYTF. The CDR3 nucleotides read TGTGCCAGCAGTTACCGGGACAGGGGGAATGGCTACACCTTC.

The V gene is TRBV4-1, the J gene TRBJ2-3, with a weak D call TRBD2 (7 bases). Trimming took off 4 bases at V and 0 bases at J, with 14 bases between the two ends. Per germline, CDR1 MGHRA and CDR2 YSYEKL. The CDR3 is made up of 16 amino acids. CDR3 region: CASSLTRGASTDTQYF. Here the CDR3 DNA reads TGCGCCAGCAGCCTAACTCGGGGGGCCAGCACAGATACGCAGTATTTT.

The chain uses TRBV5-6 and TRBJ2-4; perhaps TRBD2 as D (6 bases). Germline-derived CDR1 and CDR2 are SGHDT and YYEEEE. Trimming removed 7 bases from V and 3 bases from J, with 11 bases in between. The CDR3 sequence is 13 residues long. CDR3 in amino acids: CASSGVGKNIQYF. DNA of the CDR3: TGTGCCAGCTCGGGGGTTGGCAAAAACATTCAGTACTTC.

V is TRBV6-2 or TRBV6-3 and J is TRBJ1-4; possibly TRBD1 for D (6 bases). V was clipped by 3 bases and J by 7 bases, with 12 bases between them. CDR1 and CDR2 (germline): MNHEY, SVGEGT. The length of the CDR3 is 14 residues. The CDR3 DNA reads TGTGCCAGCAGTTATGGGGGCTTCGGTGAAAAACTGTTTTTT. Translated: CASSYGGFGEKLFF.

CDR3 protein: CASSYTGALGNEQFF. In DNA, the CDR3 is TGTGCCAGCAGTTACACGGGAGCATTGGGAAATGAGCAGTTCTTC. The chain links TRBV6-2 or TRBV6-3 to TRBJ2-1; D might be TRBD2 (6 bases). This CDR3 has 15 residues. The germline CDR1 and CDR2 sequences are MNHEY and SVGEGT. Trimming stripped 2 bases from V and 7 bases from J, with 15 bases between.

The chain links TRBV19 to TRBJ1-1; maybe TRBD1 (5 bases). The V end was cut by 6 bases, the J end by 7 bases, with 15 bases between. CDR1 and CDR2 from the germline V gene are LNHDA and SQIVND (reference sequence). This CDR3 has 13 residues. CDR3 in DNA: TGTGCCAGTAGCGAGGAGGGGCGGATTGAAGCTTTCTTT. This translates into CASSEEGRIEAFF.